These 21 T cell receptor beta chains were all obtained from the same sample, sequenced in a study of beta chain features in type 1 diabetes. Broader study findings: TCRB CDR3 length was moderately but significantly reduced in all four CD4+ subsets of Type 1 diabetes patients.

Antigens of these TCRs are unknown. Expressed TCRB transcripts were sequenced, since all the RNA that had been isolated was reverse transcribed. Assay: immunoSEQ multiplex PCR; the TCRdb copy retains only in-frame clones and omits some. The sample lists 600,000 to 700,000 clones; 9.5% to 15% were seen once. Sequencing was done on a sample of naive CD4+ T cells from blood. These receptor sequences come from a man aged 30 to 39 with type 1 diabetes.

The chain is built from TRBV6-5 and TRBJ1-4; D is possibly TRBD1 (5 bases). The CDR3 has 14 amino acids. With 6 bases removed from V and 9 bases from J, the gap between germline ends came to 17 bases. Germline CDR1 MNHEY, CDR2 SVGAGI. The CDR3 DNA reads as TGTGCCAGCAGCCTTGAAACGGGGCAGAAAAAACTGTTTTTT. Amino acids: CASSLETGQKKLFF.

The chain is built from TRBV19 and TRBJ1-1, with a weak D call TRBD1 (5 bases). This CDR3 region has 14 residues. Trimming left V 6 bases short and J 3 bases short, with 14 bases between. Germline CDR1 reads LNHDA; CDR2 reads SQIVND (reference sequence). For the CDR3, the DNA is TGTGCCAGTAGCCAGGTGAAAGGGGACACTGAAGCTTTCTTT. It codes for CASSQVKGDTEAFF.

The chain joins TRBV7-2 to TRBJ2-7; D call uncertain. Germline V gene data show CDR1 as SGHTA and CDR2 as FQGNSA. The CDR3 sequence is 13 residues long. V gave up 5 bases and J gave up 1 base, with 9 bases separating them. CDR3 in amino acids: CASSPARSYEQYF. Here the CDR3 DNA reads TGTGCCAGCAGCCCCGCCAGATCCTACGAGCAGTACTTC.

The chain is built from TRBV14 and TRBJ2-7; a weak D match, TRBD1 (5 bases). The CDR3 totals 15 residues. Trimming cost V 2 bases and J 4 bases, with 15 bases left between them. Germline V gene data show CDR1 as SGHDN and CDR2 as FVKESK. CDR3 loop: CASSQLSGHPYEQYF. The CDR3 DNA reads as TGTGCCAGCAGCCAATTATCTGGACACCCGTACGAGCAGTACTTC. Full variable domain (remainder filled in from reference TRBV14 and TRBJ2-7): EAGVTQFPSHSVIEKGQTVTLRCDPISGHDNLYWYRRVMGKEIKFLLHFVKESKQDESGMPNNRFLAERTGGTYSTLKVQPAELEDSGVYFCASSQLSGHPYEQYFGPGTRLTVT.

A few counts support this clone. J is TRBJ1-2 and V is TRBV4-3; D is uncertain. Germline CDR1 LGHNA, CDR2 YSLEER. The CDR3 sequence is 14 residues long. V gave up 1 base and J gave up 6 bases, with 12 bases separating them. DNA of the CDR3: TGCGCCAGCAGCCAAGCCCCCGACGTGGATGGCTACACCTTC. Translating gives CASSQAPDVDGYTF.

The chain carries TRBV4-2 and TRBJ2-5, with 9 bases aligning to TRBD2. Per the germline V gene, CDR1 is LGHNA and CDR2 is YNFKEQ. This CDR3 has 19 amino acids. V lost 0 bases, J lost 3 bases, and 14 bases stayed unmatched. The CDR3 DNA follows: TGTGCCAGCAGCCAAGAATCTAGGAGAGCGGGGGGAATAAAAGAGACCCAGTACTTC. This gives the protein CASSQESRRAGGIKETQYF.

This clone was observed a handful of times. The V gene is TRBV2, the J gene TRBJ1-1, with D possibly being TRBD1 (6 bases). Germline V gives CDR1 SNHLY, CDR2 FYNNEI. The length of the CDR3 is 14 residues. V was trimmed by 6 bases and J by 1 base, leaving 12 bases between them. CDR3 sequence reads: CASRVDRRNTEAFF. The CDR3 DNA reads TGTGCCAGCAGGGTGGACAGACGGAACACTGAAGCTTTCTTT.

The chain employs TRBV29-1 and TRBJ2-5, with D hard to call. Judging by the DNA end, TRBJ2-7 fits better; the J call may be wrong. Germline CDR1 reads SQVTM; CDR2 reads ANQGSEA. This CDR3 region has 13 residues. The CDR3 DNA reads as TGCAGCGTTAGTTATGCAAGTGGCTACGAGCAGTACTTC. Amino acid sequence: CSVSYASGYEQYF.

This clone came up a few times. The CDR3: CASSLLGADGYTF. In DNA form, the CDR3 reads TGTGCCAGCAGTTTACTGGGGGCGGATGGCTACACCTTC. The rearrangement uses TRBV27 and TRBJ1-2, with D perhaps TRBD1 (6 bases). Germline V gene lookup returns CDR1 MNHEY and CDR2 SMNVEV (reference sequence). V was shortened by 2 bases and J by 6 bases, with 10 bases between the two germline ends. The CDR3 extends over 13 amino acids.

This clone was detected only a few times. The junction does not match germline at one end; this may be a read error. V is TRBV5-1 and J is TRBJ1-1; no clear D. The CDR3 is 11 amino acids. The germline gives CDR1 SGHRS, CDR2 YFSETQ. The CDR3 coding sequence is TGCGCCAGCAGCTTGAACTCTGAAGCTTTCTTT. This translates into CASSLNSEAFF.

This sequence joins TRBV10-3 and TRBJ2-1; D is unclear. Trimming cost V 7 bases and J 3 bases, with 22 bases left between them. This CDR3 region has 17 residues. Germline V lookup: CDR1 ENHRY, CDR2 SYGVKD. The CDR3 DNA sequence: TGTGCCATCACCCCCTCCGTTGGCGGCGGAGACTACAATGAGCAGTTCTTC. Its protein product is CAITPSVGGGDYNEQFF.

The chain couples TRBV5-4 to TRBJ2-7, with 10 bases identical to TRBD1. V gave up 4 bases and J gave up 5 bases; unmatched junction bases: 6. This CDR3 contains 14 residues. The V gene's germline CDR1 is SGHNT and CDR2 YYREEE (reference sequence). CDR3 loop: CASSVRQGADEQYF. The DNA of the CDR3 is TGTGCCAGCAGCGTGCGACAGGGGGCCGACGAGCAGTACTTC.

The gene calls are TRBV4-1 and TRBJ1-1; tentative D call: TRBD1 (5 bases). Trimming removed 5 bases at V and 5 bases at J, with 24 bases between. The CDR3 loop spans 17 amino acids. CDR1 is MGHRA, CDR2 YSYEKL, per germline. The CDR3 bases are TGCGCCAGCAGCGGAGGTGACGAAGACATCGGGGCGACTGAAGCTTTCTTT. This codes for CASSGGDEDIGATEAFF.

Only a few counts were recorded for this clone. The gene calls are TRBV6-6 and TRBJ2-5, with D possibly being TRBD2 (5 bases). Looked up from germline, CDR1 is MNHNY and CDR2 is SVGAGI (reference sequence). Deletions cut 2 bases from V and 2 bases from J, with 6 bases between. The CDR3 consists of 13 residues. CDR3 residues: CASSYAGQETQYF. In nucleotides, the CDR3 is TGTGCCAGCAGTTACGCGGGTCAAGAGACCCAGTACTTC.

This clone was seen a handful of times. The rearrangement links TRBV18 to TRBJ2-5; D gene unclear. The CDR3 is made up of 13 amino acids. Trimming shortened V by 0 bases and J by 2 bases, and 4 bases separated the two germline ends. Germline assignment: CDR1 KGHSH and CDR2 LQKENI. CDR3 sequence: CASSPPTQETQYF. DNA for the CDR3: TGTGCCAGCTCACCACCGACTCAAGAGACCCAGTACTTC.

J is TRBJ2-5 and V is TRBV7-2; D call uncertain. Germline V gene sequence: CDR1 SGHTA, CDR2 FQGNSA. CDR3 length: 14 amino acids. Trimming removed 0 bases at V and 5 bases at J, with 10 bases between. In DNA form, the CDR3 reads TGTGCCAGCAGCTTAGCGATAAATGAGGAGACCCAGTACTTC. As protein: CASSLAINEETQYF.

The CDR3 loop is CASSQQAYEQYF. The CDR3 nucleotides are TGTGCCAGCAGCCAGCAGGCCTACGAGCAGTACTTC. The gene calls are TRBV7-9 and TRBJ2-7, with D uncertain. This CDR3 is built from 12 residues. Germline-derived CDR1 and CDR2 are SEHNR and FQNEAQ (reference sequence). Trimming removed 5 bases from V and 2 bases from J, with 7 bases in between.

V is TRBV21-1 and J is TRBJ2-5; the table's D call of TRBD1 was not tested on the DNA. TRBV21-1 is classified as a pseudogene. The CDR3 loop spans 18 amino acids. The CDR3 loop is CASSPKEGGPGGQETQYF. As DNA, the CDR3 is TGTGCCAGCAGCCCCAAGGAGGGAGGTCCAGGGGGCCAAGAGACCCAGTACTTC.

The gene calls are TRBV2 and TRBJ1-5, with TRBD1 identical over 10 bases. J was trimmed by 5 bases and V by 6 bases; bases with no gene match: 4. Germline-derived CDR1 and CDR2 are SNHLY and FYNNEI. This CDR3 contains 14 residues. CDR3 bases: TGTGCCAGCAGGGGGACAGGGGATTATCAGCCCCAGCATTTT. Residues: CASRGTGDYQPQHF.

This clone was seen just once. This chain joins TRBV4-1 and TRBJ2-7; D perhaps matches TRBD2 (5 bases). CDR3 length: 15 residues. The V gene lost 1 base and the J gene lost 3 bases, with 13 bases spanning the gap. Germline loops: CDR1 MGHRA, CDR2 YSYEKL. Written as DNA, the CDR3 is TGCGCCAGCAGCCAAGGGGGAGACACCGTCTACGAGCAGTACTTC. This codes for CASSQGGDTVYEQYF.

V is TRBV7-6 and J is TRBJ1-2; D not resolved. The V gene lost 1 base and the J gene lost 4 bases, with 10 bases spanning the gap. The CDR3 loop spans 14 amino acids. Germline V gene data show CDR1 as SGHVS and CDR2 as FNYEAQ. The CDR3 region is CASSLEADSYGYTF. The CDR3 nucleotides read TGTGCCAGCAGCTTAGAGGCAGACTCCTATGGCTACACCTTC.